The sequence of this TCR beta chain was determined in a study of T cells after yellow fever vaccination. Study results and caveats: Clones that expanded after primary vaccination mostly reappeared after the booster (around 96% CD4, 70% to 90% CD8).

A process of 5'RACE template switching, which added a universal primer site and UMIs, was used to make TCR cDNA. One entry per CDR3 protein, called by TCRdb with MiXCR from the 5' RACE reads. Of 200,000 to 300,000 distinct CDR3 sequences in the sample, under 15% are singletons; the top ten hold about 0.51%. This CDR3 has 14 amino acids. The germline CDR1 and CDR2 sequences are SGDLS and YYNGEE. V lost 2 bases, J lost 0 bases, and 6 bases lay in between. About this clonotype: The antigen remains unidentified.

The rearrangement links TRBV9 to TRBJ2-1, with TRBD2 as a possible D gene (6 bases). The sample in question was CD4+ T cells sorted from PBMCs, obtained 45 days after the yellow fever booster vaccination. The sequence came from a man in his thirties or forties who received the YFV17D yellow fever vaccine. Here the CDR3 reads CASSVTSSYNEQFF. The CDR3 DNA sequence: TGTGCCAGCAGCGTGACTAGCTCCTACAATGAGCAGTTCTTC.